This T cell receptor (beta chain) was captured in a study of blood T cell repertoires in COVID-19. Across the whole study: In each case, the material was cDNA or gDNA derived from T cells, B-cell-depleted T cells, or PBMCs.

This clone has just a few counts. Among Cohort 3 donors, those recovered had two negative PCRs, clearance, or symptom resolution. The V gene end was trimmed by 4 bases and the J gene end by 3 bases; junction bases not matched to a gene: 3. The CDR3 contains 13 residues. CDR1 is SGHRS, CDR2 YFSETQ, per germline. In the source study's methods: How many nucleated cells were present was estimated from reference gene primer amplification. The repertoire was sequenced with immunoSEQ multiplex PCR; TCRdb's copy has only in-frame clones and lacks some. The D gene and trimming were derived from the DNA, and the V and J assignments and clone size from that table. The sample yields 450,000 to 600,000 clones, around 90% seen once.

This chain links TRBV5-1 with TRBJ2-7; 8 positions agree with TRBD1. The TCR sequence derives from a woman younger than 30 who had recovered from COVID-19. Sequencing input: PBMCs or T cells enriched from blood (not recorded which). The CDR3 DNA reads TGCGCCAGCAGCGTACAGGGGGACTACGAGCAGTACTTC. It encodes CASSVQGDYEQYF. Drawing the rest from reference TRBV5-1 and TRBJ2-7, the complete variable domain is KAGVTQTPRYLIKTRGQQVTLSCSPISGHRSVSWYQQTPGQGLQFLFEYFSETQRNKGNFPGRFSGRQFSNSRSEMNVSTLELGDSALYLCASSVQGDYEQYFGPGTRLTVT.